Sequencing of this TCR beta chain was carried out in a study of CD8 T cells in Susac syndrome. Reverse transcription used 0.5 to 1 ug RNA and random hexamers. Amplification of TCR beta CDR3 used immunoSEQ multiplex PCR across 54 Vbeta and 13 Jbeta. TCRdb reanalysed the immunoSEQ multiplex PCR reads using MiXCR and keeps one entry per CDR3 protein. The table shows hundreds of thousands of distinct CDR3 sequences, with more than 85% occurring only once. TCR beta sequencing was performed on blood CD8+ and CD4+ T cells. Multiple sclerosis controls were treatment-naive patients with stable or active relapsing-remitting disease. Negative magnetic isolation gave CD8+ and CD4+ cells; FACS enriched CD8+ TEMRA. CDR1 and CDR2 (germline): SEHNR, FQNEAQ (reference sequence). This CDR3 has 14 residues. V was pared by 5 bases and J by 8 bases, with 16 bases between.

This rearrangement joins TRBV7-9 to TRBJ2-1; maybe TRBD2 (6 bases). This sequence originates from a human donor with multiple sclerosis. Sequenced material: CD4+ T cells from PBMCs. This CDR3 reads CASSPTRTGDEQFF. CDR3 sequence (DNA): TGTGCCAGCAGCCCGACACGGACGGGGGATGAGCAGTTCTTC.